This T cell receptor beta chain was captured by sequencing in a study of CD8 T cells in Susac syndrome. Turning to the study itself: When their blood was taken, patients with Susac syndrome were therapy-naive, taking corticosteroids, or taking intravenous immunoglobulin alone.

Random hexamers served to reverse transcribe roughly 0.5 to 1 ug RNA. It was immunoSEQ multiplex PCR that amplified TCR beta CDR3 across 54 Vbeta and 13 Jbeta. MiXCR was run by TCRdb on the immunoSEQ multiplex PCR reads, yielding one entry per CDR3 protein. The sample has approximately 260,000 distinct CDR3 sequences, 90% to 96% seen once. Trimming stripped 3 bases from V and 1 base from J, with 22 bases between. The CDR3 sequence is 17 residues long. Germline loops: CDR1 SQVTM, CDR2 ANQGSEA. Each Susac syndrome patient had definite or probable disease by recently defined criteria. TEMRA cells were FACS-enriched, while CD8+ and CD4+ T cells were negatively isolated.

The chain uses TRBV29-1 and TRBJ2-7; D ambiguous. Source material: CD4+ T cells from PBMCs. This receptor was taken from a human donor with Susac syndrome. Here the CDR3 reads CSVENLGLHIRSYEQYF. CDR3 DNA sequence: TGCAGCGTTGAGAACCTGGGGTTACACATAAGGTCCTACGAGCAGTACTTC.